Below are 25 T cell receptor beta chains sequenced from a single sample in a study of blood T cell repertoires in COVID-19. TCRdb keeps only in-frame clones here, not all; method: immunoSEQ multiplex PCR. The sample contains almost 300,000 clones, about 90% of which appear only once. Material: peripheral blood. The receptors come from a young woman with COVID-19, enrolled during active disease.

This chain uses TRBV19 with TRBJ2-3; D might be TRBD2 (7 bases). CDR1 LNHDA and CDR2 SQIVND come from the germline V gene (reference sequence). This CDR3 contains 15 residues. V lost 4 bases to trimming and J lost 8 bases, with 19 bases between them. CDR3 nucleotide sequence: TGTGCCAGTAGTACCAAAACGGGGGGCCCACCTACGCAGTATTTT. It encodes CASSTKTGGPPTQYF.

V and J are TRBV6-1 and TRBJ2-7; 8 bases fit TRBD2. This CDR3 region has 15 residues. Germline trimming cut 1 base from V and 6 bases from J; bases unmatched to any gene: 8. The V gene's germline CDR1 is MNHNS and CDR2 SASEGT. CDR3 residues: CASSEVGLGILEQYF. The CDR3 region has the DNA TGTGCCAGCAGTGAAGTGGGACTAGGCATACTCGAGCAGTACTTC.

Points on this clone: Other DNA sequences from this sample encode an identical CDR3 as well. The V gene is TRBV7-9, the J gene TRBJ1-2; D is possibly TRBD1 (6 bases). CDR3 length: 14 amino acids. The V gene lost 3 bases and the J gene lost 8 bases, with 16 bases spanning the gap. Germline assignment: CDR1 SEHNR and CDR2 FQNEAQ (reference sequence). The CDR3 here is CASSLDNYRDGYTF. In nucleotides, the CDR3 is TGTGCCAGCAGCTTGGACAATTACAGGGACGGCTACACCTTC.

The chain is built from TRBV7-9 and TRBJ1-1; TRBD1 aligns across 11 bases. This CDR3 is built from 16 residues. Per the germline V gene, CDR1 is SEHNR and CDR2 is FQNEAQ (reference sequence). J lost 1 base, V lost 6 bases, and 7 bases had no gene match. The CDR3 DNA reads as TGTGCCAGCAGGTCGGGACAGGGGGTTGGGAACACTGAAGCTTTCTTT. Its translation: CASRSGQGVGNTEAFF. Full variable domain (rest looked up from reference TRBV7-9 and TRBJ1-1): DTGVSQNPRHKITKRGQNVTFRCDPISEHNRLYWYRQTLGQGPEFLTYFQNEAQLEKSRLLSDRFSAERPKGSFSTLEIQRTEQGDSAMYLCASRSGQGVGNTEAFFGQGTRLTVV.

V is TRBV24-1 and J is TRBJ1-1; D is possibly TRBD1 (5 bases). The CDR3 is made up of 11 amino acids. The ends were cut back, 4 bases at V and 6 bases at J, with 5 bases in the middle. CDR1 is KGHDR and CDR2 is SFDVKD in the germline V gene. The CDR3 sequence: CATSEGAEAFF. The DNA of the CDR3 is TGTGCCACCAGTGAAGGGGCTGAAGCTTTCTTT.

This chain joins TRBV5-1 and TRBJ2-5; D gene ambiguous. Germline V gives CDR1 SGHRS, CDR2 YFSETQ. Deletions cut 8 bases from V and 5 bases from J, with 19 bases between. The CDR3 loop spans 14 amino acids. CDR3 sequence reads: CARSSRVVEETQYF. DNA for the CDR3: TGCGCCAGATCGTCCCGAGTGGTGGAGGAGACCCAGTACTTC.

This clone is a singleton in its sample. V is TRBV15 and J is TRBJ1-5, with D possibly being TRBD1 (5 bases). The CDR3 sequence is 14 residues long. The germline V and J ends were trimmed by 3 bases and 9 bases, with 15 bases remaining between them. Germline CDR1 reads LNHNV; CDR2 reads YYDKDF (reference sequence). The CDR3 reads CATSREGFSRPQHF. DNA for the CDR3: TGTGCCACCAGCAGGGAGGGGTTTAGCCGGCCCCAGCATTTT.

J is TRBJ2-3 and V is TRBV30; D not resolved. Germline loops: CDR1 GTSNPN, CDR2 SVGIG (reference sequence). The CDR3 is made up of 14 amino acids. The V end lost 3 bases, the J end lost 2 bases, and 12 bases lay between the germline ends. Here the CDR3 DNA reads TGTGCCTGGAGACCATCGCGATACACAGATACGCAGTATTTT. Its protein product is CAWRPSRYTDTQYF.

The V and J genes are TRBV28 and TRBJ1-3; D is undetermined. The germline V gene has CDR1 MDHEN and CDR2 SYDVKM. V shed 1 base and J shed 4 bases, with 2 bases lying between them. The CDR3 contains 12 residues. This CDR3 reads CASSLSGNTIYF. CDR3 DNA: TGTGCCAGCAGTTTATCGGGAAACACCATATATTTT.

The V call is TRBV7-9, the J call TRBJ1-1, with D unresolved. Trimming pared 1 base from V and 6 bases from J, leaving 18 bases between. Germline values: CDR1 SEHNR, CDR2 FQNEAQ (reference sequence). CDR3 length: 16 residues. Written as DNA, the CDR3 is TGTGCCAGCAGCTTAGTCCCCCCGGGGATTGACGCTGAAGCTTTCTTT. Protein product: CASSLVPPGIDAEAFF.

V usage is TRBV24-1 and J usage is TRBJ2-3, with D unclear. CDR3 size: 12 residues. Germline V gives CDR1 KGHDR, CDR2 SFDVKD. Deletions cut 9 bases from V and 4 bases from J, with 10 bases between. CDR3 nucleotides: TGTGCCACCGGCAGTCCCCCAGATACGCAGTATTTT. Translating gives CATGSPPDTQYF.

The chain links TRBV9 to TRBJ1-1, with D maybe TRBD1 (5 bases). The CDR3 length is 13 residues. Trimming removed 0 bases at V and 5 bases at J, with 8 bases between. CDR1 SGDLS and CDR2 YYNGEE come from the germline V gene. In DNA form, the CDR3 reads TGTGCCAGCAGCGTAGTTTCAGGGACTGAAGCTTTCTTT. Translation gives CASSVVSGTEAFF.

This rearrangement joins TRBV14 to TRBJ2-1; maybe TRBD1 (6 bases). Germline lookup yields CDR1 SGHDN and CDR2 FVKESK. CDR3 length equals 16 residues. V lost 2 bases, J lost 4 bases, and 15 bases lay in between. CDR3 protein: CASSQQPGVGYNEQFF. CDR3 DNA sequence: TGTGCCAGCAGCCAACAACCAGGGGTGGGGTACAATGAGCAGTTCTTC.

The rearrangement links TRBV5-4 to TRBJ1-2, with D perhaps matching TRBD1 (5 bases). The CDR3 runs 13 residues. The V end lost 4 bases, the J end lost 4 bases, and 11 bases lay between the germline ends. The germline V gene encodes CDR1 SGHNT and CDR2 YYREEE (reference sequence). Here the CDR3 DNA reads TGTGCCAGCAGCGTGGGACTGATCTATGGCTACACCTTC. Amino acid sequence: CASSVGLIYGYTF.

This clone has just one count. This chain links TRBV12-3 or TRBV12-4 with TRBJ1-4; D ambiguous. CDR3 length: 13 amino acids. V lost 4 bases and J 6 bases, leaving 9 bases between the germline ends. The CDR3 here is CASSSTMDEKLFF. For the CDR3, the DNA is TGTGCCAGCAGTTCCACTATGGATGAAAAACTGTTTTTT.

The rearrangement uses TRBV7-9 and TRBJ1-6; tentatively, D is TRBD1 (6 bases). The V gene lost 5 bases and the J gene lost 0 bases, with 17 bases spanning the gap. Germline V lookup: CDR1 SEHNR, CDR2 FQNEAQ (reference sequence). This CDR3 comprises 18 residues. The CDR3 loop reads CASSTNTLDSSYNSPLHF. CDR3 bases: TGTGCCAGCAGCACAAACACCCTGGACAGCTCCTATAATTCACCCCTCCACTTT.

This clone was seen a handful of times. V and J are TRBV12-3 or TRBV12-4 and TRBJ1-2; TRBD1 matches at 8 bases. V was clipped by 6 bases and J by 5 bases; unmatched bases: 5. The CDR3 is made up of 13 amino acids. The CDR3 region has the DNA TGTGCCAGCAGGCCTGGACAGGGTTATGGCTACACCTTC. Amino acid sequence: CASRPGQGYGYTF.

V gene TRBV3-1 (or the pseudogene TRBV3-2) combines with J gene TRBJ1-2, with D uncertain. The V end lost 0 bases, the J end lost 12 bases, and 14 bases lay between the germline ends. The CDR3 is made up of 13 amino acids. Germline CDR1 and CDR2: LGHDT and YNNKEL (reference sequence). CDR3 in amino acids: CASSQEGREGHTF. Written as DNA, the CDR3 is TGTGCCAGCAGCCAAGAGGGTAGGGAGGGCCACACCTTC.

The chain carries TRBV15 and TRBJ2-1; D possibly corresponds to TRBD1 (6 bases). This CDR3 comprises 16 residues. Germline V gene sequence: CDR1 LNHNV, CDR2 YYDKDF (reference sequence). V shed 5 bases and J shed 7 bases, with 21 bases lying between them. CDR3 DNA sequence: TGTGCCACCAGCGATCTGACAGGAGCTCTTTCAAATGAGCAGTTCTTC. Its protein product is CATSDLTGALSNEQFF.

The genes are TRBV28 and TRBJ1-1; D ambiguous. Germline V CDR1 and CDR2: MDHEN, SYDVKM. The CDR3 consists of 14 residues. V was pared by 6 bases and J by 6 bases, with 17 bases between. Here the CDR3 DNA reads TGTGCCAGCAGATTGACGGGCGCCGGGGCTGAAGCTTTCTTT. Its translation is CASRLTGAGAEAFF.

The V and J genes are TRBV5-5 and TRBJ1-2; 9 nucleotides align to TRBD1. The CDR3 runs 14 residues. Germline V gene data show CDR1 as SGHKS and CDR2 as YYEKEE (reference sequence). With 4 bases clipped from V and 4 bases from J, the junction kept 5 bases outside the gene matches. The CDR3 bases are TGTGCCAGCAGCAGACTGGGACAGGGCTATGGCTACACCTTC. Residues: CASSRLGQGYGYTF. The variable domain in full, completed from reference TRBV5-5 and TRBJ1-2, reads DAGVTQSPTHLIKTRGQQVTLRCSPISGHKSVSWYQQVLGQGPQFIFQYYEKEERGRGNFPDRFSARQFPNYSSELNVNALLLGDSALYLCASSRLGQGYGYTFGSGTRLTVV.

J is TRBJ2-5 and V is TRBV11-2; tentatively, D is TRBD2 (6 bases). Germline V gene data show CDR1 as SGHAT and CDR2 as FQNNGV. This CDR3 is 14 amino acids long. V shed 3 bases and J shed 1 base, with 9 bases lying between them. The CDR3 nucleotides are TGTGCCAGCAGCTTGGGCGGGATCCAAGAGACCCAGTACTTC. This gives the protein CASSLGGIQETQYF.

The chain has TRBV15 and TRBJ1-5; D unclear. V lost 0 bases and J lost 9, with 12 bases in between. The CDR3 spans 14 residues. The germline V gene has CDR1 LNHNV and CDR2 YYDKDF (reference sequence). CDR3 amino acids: CATSRDYGGPPQHF. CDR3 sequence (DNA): TGTGCCACCAGCAGAGATTACGGAGGTCCGCCCCAGCATTTT.

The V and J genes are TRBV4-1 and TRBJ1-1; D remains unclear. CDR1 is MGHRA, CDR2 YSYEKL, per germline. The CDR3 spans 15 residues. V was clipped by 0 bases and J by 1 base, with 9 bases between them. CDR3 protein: CASSQEGLENTEAFF. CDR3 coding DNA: TGCGCCAGCAGCCAAGAGGGCCTTGAGAACACTGAAGCTTTCTTT.

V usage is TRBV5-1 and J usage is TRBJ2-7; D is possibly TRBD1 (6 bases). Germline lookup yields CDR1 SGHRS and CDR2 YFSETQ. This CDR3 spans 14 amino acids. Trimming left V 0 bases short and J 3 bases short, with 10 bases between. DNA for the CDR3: TGCGCCAGCAGCTTGGGACAGGTAATCTACGAGCAGTACTTC. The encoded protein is CASSLGQVIYEQYF. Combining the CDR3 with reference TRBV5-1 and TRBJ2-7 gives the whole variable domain KAGVTQTPRYLIKTRGQQVTLSCSPISGHRSVSWYQQTPGQGLQFLFEYFSETQRNKGNFPGRFSGRQFSNSRSEMNVSTLELGDSALYLCASSLGQVIYEQYFGPGTRLTVT.